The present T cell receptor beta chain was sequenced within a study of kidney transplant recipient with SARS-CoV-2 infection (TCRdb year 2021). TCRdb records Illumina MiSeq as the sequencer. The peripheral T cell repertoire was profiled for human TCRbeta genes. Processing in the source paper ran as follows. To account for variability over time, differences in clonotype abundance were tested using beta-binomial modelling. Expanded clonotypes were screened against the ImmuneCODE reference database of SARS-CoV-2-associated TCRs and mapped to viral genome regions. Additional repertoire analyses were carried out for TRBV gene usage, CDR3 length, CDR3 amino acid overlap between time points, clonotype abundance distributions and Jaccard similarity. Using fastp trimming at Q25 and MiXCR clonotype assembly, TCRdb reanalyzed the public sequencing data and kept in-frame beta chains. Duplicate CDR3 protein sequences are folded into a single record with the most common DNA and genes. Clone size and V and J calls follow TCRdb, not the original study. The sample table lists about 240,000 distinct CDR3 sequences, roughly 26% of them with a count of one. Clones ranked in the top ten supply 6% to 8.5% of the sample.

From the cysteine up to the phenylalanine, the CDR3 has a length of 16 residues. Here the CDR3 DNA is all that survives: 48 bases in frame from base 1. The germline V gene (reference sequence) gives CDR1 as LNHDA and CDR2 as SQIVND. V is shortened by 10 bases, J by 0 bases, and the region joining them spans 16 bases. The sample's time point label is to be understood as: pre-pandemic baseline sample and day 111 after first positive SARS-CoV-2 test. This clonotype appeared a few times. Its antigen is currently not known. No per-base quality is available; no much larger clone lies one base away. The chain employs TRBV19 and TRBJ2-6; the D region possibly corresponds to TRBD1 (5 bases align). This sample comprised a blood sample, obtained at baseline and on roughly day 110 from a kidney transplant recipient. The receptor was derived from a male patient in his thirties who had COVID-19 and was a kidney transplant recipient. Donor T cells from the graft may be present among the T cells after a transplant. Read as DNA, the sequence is TGTGCCACCGGCAGTGGGGCTGTCTCTGGGGCCAACGTCCTGACTTTC. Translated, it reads CATGSGAVSGANVLTF. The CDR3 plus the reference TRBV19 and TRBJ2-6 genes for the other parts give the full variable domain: DGGITQSPKYLFRKEGQNVTLSCEQNLNHDAMYWYRQDPGQGLRLIYYSQIVNDFQKGDIAEGYSVSREKKESFPLTVTSAQKNPTAFYLCATGSGAVSGANVLTFGAGSRLTVL.